This entry is about one TCR beta chain. This clone was seen more than once but under ten times. The target of this receptor is not known. Base qualities were left out, and no much larger clone turns up one base away. Samples from volunteer blood donors who had recovered from COVID-19 were contributed by a second Seattle source. Collaborating institutions collected whole blood in K2EDTA tubes following their own protocols. For TCRbeta analysis, collaborators shipped samples as frozen whole blood, isolated PBMCs, or DNA extracted from either of those sample types. The data were taken from a study of blood T cell repertoires in COVID-19 (dated by TCRdb to the early 2020s). General notes on the study: Samples from collaborators originated in the United States, Italy and Spain and spanned both the acute and convalescent phases of COVID-19. Deeply sampled blood TCRbeta repertoires from subjects exposed to, actively infected with, or recovered from COVID-19 were included in the dataset. The samples were drawn from the first 160 participants of the ongoing ImmuneRACE study and from 950 to 1,500 subjects provided by 6 global collaborators. A freely available public database, intended as a resource for researchers studying the immune response to SARS-CoV-2, is where the repertoires were released. Where available, HLA class I and class II types were taken from metadata supplied by the sample provider and were not determined by assay-based typing. Nearly every sample came with metadata listing a de-identified subject ID, COVID-19 status, age in years and sex. The material from the prospective study consisted of cDNA or gDNA derived from T cells, B-cell-depleted T cells, or PBMCs.

Findings and caveats that apply to the study as a whole: The quantity of clinical and demographic metadata differed by source and by participant and was supplied without curation.

Inclusive of the bounding cysteine and phenylalanine, the CDR3 is 15 residues long. Kept here is only the CDR3 DNA, which spans 45 bases and is read in frame from base 1. Germline trimming: 5 bases from V, 7 bases from J; junction bases outside gene matches: 9. Sequences LNHDA (CDR1) and SQIVND (CDR2) are obtained from the germline V gene (reference sequence). TCRbeta CDR3 regions were amplified from genomic DNA using the immunoSEQ Assay, a bias-controlled multiplex PCR. Per the authors' processing: Nucleated cell counts per sample were estimated from amplification of reference gene primers within the assay. To quantify the absolute abundance of each unique TCRbeta CDR3 rearrangement, sequence reads were collapsed and filtered. Productive Simpson clonality was computed per sample as the square root of Simpson's diversity index over productive rearrangements. Imported from immuneACCESS, the table was reduced by TCRdb to in-frame sequences with V and J called. These copies leave out some clones; in studies compared against another copy, an unresolved V gene accounts for under half, and the cause of the remainder is not known. D and trimming come from the DNA, and the V and J calls and clone size come from that table. Within this sample are around 260,000 clones, with around 82% of them counted one time only. The ten biggest clones cover 9.4% of the sample.

This TCR was recovered from a woman aged 50 to 60 who had recovered from COVID-19. The V and J genes are TRBV19 and TRBJ1-4, with 8 central nucleotides matching TRBD1. The sequencing input was peripheral blood. The encoded CDR3 is CASSPIGQGREKLFF. The DNA is as follows: TGTGCCAGTAGTCCAATAGGACAGGGACGTGAAAAACTGTTTTTT.